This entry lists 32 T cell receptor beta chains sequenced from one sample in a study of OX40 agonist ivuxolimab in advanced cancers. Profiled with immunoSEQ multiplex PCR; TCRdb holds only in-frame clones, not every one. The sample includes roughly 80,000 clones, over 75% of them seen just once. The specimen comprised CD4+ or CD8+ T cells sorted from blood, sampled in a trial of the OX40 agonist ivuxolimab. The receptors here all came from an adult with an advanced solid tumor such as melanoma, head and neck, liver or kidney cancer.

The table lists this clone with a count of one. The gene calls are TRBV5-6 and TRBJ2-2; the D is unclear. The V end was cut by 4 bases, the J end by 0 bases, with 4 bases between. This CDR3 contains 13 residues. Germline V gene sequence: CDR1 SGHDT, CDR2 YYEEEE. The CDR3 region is CASSRTNTGELFF. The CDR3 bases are TGTGCCAGCAGCAGGACGAACACCGGGGAGCTGTTTTTT.

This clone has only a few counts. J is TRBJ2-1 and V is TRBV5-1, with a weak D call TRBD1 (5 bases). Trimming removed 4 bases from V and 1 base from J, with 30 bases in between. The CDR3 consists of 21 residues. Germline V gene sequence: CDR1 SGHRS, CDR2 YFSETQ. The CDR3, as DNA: TGCGCCAGCAGCAAAACAGGTTTCGGCTACCCAGAACGGGCATCCTACAATGAGCAGTTCTTC. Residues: CASSKTGFGYPERASYNEQFF.

CDR3 sequence (DNA): TGCGCCAGCAGCTTGGAGGGCGGAAACTATGGCTACACCTTC. As protein: CASSLEGGNYGYTF. The chain recombines TRBV5-1 with TRBJ1-2, with unresolved D. The ends were cut back, 0 bases at V and 2 bases at J, with 8 bases in the middle. This CDR3 has 14 amino acids. CDR1 and CDR2 (germline): SGHRS, YFSETQ.

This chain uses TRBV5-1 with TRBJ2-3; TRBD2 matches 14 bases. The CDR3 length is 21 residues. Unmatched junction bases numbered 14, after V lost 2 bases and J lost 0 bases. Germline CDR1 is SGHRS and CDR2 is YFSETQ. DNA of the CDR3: TGCGCCAGCAGCTTCCACGTCCCGGGACTAGCGGGAGAAGCTAGCACAGATACGCAGTATTTT. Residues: CASSFHVPGLAGEASTDTQYF.

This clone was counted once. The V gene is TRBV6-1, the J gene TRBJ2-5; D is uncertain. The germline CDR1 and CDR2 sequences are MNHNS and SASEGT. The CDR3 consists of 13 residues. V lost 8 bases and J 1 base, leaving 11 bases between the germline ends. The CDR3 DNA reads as TGTGCCAGCGGGTCCCCCCCCCAAGAGACCCAGTACTTC. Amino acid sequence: CASGSPPQETQYF.

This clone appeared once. This CDR3 reads CAWSFLNHYGYTF. The CDR3 nucleotides are TGTGCCTGGAGTTTTTTGAACCACTATGGCTACACCTTC. The chain couples TRBV30 to TRBJ1-2; D gene ambiguous. The CDR3 sequence is 13 residues long. V lost 2 bases and J lost 3, with 10 bases in between. Germline loops: CDR1 GTSNPN, CDR2 SVGIG (reference sequence).

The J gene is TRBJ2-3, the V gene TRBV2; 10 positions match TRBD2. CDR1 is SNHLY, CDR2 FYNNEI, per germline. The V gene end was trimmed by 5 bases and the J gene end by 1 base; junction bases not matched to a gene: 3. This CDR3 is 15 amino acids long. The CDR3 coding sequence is TGTGCCAGCAGTCCCGGGACTAGCGGCACAGATACGCAGTATTTT. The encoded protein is CASSPGTSGTDTQYF.

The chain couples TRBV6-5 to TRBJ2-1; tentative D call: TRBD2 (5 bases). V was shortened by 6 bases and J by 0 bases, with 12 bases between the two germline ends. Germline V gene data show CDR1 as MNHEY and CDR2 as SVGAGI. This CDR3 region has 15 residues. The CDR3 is CASSKSGNSYNEQFF. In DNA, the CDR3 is TGTGCCAGCAGCAAAAGCGGAAACTCCTACAATGAGCAGTTCTTC.

CDR3 in DNA: TGTGCCTGGAGTGTTCAGGGTCCTGAGCAGTTCTTC. It translates to CAWSVQGPEQFF. V gene TRBV30 combines with J gene TRBJ2-1; TRBD1 is a possible D gene (5 bases). Germline assignment: CDR1 GTSNPN and CDR2 SVGIG (reference sequence). The CDR3 is made up of 12 amino acids. The ends were cut back, 0 bases at V and 9 bases at J, with 9 bases in the middle.

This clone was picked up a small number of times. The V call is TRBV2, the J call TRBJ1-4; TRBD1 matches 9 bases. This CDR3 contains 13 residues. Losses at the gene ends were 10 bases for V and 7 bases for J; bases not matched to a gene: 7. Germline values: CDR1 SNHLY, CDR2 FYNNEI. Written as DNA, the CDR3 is TGTGCCATCAAGACAGGGGGAGGTGAAAAACTGTTTTTT. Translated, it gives CAIKTGGGEKLFF.

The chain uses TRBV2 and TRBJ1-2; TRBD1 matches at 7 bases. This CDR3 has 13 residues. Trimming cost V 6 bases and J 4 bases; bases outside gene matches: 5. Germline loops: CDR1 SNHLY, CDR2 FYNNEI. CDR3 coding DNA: TGTGCCAGCAGCGGACAGGTAACCTATGGCTACACCTTC. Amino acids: CASSGQVTYGYTF.

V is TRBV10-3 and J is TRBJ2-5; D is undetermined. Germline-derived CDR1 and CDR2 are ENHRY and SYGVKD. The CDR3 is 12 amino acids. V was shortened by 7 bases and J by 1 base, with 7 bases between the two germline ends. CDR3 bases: TGTGCCATCAAGAACAGCCAAGAGACCCAGTACTTC. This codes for CAIKNSQETQYF.

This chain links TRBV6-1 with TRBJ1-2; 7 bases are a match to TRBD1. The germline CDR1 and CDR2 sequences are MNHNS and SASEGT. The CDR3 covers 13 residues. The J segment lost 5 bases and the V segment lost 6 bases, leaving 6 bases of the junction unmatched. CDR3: CASSPETGYGYTF. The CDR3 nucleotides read TGTGCCAGCAGCCCAGAGACAGGGTATGGCTACACCTTC.

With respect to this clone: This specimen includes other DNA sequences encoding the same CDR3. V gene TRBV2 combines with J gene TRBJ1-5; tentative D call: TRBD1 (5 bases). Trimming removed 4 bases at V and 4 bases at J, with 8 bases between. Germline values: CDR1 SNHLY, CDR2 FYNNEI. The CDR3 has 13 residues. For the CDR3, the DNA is TGTGCCAGCAGTGGGGACGGGAATCAGCCCCAGCATTTT. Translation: CASSGDGNQPQHF. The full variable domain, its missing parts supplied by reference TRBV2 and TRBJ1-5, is EPEVTQTPSHQVTQMGQEVILRCVPISNHLYFYWYRQILGQKVEFLVSFYNNEISEKSEIFDDQFSVERPDGSNFTLKIRSTKLEDSAMYFCASSGDGNQPQHFGDGTRLSIL.

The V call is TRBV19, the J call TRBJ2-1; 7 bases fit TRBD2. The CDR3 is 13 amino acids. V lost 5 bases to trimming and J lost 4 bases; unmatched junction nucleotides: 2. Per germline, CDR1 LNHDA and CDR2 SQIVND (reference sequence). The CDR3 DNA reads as TGTGCCAGTAGTGGACTAGTATACAATGAGCAGTTCTTC. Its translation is CASSGLVYNEQFF. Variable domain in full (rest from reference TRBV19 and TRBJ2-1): DGGITQSPKYLFRKEGQNVTLSCEQNLNHDAMYWYRQDPGQGLRLIYYSQIVNDFQKGDIAEGYSVSREKKESFPLTVTSAQKNPTAFYLCASSGLVYNEQFFGPGTRLTVL.

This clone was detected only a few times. In DNA, the CDR3 is TGTGCCAGCAGCTCCGCGGGAGTTACGCAGTATTTT. Protein product: CASSSAGVTQYF. J is TRBJ2-3 and V is TRBV7-2; 7 bases fit TRBD2. Trimming cost V 4 bases and J 8 bases; bases outside gene matches: 3. Germline V gene data show CDR1 as SGHTA and CDR2 as FQGNSA. The CDR3 spans 12 residues.

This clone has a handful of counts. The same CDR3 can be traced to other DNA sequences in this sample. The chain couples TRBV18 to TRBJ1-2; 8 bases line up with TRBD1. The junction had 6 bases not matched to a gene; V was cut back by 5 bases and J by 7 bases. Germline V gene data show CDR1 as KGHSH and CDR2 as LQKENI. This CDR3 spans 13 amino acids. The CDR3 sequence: CASSAGTGGGYTF. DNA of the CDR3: TGTGCCAGCTCAGCCGGGACAGGAGGTGGCTACACCTTC.

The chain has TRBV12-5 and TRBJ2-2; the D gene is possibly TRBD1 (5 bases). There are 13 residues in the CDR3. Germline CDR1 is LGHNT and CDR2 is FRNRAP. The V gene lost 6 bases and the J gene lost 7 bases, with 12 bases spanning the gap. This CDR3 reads CASGPQGFGELFF. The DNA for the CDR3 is TGTGCTAGTGGCCCTCAGGGCTTCGGGGAGCTGTTTTTT.

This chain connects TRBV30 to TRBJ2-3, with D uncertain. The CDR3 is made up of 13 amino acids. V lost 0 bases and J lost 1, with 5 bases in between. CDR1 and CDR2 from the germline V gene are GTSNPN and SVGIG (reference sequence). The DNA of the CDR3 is TGTGCCTGGAGTGTACTGGGCACAGATACGCAGTATTTT. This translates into CAWSVLGTDTQYF.

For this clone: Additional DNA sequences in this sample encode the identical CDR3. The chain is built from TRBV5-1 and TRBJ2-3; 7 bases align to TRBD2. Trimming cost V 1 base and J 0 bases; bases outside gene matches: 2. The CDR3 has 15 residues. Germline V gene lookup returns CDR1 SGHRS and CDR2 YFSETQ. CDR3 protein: CASSLSSGSTDTQYF. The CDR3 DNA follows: TGCGCCAGCAGCTTGAGTAGCGGGAGCACAGATACGCAGTATTTT.

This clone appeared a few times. The CDR3 spells CASSSSDRAYGYTF. The CDR3 DNA follows: TGTGCCAGTAGTTCCTCGGACAGGGCTTATGGCTACACCTTC. The rearrangement joins TRBV19 to TRBJ1-2; 8 positions agree with TRBD1. CDR3 size: 14 residues. V shed 5 bases and J 5 bases; nucleotides not matched to a gene: 7. Germline CDR1 and CDR2: LNHDA and SQIVND (reference sequence).

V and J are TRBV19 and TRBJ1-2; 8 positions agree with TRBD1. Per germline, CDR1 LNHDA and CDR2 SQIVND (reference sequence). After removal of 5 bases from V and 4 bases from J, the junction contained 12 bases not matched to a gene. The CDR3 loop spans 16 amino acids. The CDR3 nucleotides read TGTGCCAGTAGTGTATCCGGGACAGGCGCCGTCTATGGCTACACCTTC. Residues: CASSVSGTGAVYGYTF.

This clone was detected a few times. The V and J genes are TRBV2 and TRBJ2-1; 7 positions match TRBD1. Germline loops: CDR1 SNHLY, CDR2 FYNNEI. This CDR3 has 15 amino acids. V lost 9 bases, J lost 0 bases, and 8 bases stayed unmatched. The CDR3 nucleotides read TGTGCCAGTATGGGACAGTCCCTCTCCTACAATGAGCAGTTCTTC. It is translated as CASMGQSLSYNEQFF.

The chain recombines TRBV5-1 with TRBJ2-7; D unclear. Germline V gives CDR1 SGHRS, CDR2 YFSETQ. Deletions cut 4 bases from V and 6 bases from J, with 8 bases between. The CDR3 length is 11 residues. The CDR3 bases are TGCGCCAGCAGCCGATGGCCCGAGCAGTACTTC. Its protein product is CASSRWPEQYF.

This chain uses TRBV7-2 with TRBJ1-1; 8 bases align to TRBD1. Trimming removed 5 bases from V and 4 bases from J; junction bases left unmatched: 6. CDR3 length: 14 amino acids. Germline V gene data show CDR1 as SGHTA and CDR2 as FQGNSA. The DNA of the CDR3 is TGTGCCAGCAGCCGATTTGACAGGGGCACTGAAGCTTTCTTT. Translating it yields CASSRFDRGTEAFF.

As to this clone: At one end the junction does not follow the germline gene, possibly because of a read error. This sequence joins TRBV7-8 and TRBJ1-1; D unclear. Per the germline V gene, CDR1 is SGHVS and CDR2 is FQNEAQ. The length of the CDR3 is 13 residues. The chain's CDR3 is CASSLVGNPEAFF. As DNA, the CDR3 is TGTGCCAGCAGCTTAGTAGGGAACCCTGAAGCTTTCTTT. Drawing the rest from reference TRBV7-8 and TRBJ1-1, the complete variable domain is GAGVSQSPRYKVAKRGQDVALRCDPISGHVSLFWYQQALGQGPEFLTYFQNEAQLDKSGLPSDRFFAERPEGSVSTLKIQRTQQEDSAVYLCASSLVGNPEAFFGQGTRLTVV.

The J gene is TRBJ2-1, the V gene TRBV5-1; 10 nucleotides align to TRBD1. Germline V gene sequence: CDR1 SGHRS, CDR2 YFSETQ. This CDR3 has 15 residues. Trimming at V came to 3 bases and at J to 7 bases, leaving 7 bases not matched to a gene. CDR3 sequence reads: CASSSLGQGFNEQFF. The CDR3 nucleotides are TGCGCCAGCAGCTCGTTGGGACAGGGGTTTAATGAGCAGTTCTTC.

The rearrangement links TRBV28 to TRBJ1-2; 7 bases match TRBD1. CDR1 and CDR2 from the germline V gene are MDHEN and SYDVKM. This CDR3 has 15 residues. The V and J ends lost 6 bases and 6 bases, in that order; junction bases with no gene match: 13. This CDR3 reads CASSFPPGQQNGYTF. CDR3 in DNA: TGTGCCAGCAGCTTCCCCCCGGGACAGCAGAATGGCTACACCTTC.

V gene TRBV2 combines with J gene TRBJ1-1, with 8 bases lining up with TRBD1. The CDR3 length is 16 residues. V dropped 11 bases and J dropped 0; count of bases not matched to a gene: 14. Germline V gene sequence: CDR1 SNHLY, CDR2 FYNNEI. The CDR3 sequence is CALLRETGVLNTEAFF. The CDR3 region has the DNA TGTGCCCTCCTTCGGGAGACAGGGGTCCTGAACACTGAAGCTTTCTTT. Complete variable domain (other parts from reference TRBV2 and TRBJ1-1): EPEVTQTPSHQVTQMGQEVILRCVPISNHLYFYWYRQILGQKVEFLVSFYNNEISEKSEIFDDQFSVERPDGSNFTLKIRSTKLEDSAMYFCALLRETGVLNTEAFFGQGTRLTVV.

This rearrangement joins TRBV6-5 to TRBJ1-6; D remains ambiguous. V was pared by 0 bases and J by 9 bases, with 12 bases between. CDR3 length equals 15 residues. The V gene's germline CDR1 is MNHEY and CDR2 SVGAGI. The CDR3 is CASSYSTDPLSPLHF. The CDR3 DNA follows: TGTGCCAGCAGTTACTCTACCGACCCACTTTCACCCCTCCACTTT.

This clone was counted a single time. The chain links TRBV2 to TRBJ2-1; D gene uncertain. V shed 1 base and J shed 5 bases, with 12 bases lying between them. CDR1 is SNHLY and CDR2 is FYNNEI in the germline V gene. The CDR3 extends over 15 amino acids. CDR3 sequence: CASSEVGGPNNEQFF. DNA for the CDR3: TGTGCCAGCAGTGAAGTCGGCGGACCCAACAATGAGCAGTTCTTC.

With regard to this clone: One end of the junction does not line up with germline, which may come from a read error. The CDR3 region has the DNA TGTGCCAGCTCACCGGCCTTAAATCAGTCCCAGCATTTT. Encoded protein: CASSPALNQSQHF. V gene TRBV18 combines with J gene TRBJ1-5; D call uncertain. Germline V gives CDR1 KGHSH, CDR2 LQKENI. CDR3 length equals 13 residues.